This is a list of T cell receptor beta chains from one sample in a study of blood T cell repertoires in COVID-19. The table came from immunoSEQ multiplex PCR; TCRdb's copy has only in-frame clones and leaves some out. The sample yields about 160,000 clones, about 90% seen once. The material sequenced was peripheral blood. The receptors stem from a woman between 70 and 85 years old with acute or convalescent COVID-19. CDR3s include the opening cysteine and the closing phenylalanine or tryptophan. D genes are given only for firm matches. Rows give clone size only sometimes, using once, few, many, or a class for an expanded clone.

j_call: TRBJ2-3
v_call: TRBV6-2/TRBV6-3
d_call: .
clone_size: .
cdr3_aa: CASSSSVDTQYF
cdr3_nt: TGTGCCAGCAGTTCCTCCGTGGATACGCAGTATTTT

j_call: TRBJ2-3
v_call: TRBV18
d_call: .
clone_size: .
cdr3_aa: CASSQSGSTDTQYF
cdr3_nt: TGTGCCAGCTCACAGAGCGGGAGCACAGATACGCAGTATTTT

j_call: TRBJ2-7
v_call: TRBV3-1/TRBV3-2
d_call: TRBD2
clone_size: .
cdr3_aa: CASSQEAGVVEQYF
cdr3_nt: TGTGCCAGCAGCCAAGAAGCGGGAGTAGTCGAGCAGTACTTC

j_call: TRBJ2-1
v_call: TRBV7-3
d_call: TRBD2
clone_size: .
cdr3_aa: CASSLSVSGRSSYNEQFF
cdr3_nt: TGTGCCAGCAGCCTATCAGTTAGCGGGAGGAGCTCCTACAATGAGCAGTTCTTC

j_call: TRBJ2-2
v_call: TRBV7-2
d_call: .
clone_size: .
cdr3_aa: CASSFSPPGLSGDGELFF
cdr3_nt: TGTGCCAGCAGCTTTTCTCCCCCTGGACTCTCTGGGGACGGGGAGCTGTTTTTT

j_call: TRBJ2-3
v_call: TRBV27
d_call: TRBD1
clone_size: .
cdr3_aa: CASSLGGPDTQYF
cdr3_nt: TGTGCCAGTTCCCTAGGGGGCCCAGATACGCAGTATTTT

j_call: TRBJ1-4
v_call: TRBV2
d_call: .
clone_size: .
cdr3_aa: CASSKGREDEKLFF
cdr3_nt: TGTGCCAGCAGTAAGGGGAGGGAGGATGAAAAACTGTTTTTT

j_call: TRBJ1-6
v_call: TRBV2
d_call: .
clone_size: few
cdr3_aa: CASSERGKNSPLHF
cdr3_nt: TGTGCCAGCAGTGAACGGGGTAAAAATTCACCCCTCCACTTT

j_call: TRBJ2-3
v_call: TRBV7-9
d_call: .
clone_size: .
cdr3_aa: CASSFDGRSTDTQYF
cdr3_nt: TGTGCCAGCAGCTTCGACGGGAGAAGCACAGATACGCAGTATTTT

j_call: TRBJ2-3
v_call: TRBV5-5
d_call: .
clone_size: .
cdr3_aa: CASSLAINPGTQYF
cdr3_nt: TGTGCCAGCAGCTTGGCAATTAACCCCGGTACGCAGTATTTT

j_call: TRBJ2-1
v_call: TRBV11-2
d_call: .
clone_size: .
cdr3_aa: CASSFGGSSYNEQFF
cdr3_nt: TGTGCCAGCAGCTTCGGCGGCTCCTCCTACAATGAGCAGTTCTTC

j_call: TRBJ2-1
v_call: TRBV5-4
d_call: .
clone_size: .
cdr3_aa: CASSPPGPGAYNEQFF
cdr3_nt: TGTGCCAGCAGCCCCCCGGGGCCGGGAGCCTACAATGAGCAGTTCTTC

j_call: TRBJ2-3
v_call: TRBV9
d_call: TRBD1
clone_size: .
cdr3_aa: CASSLTGFTDTQYF
cdr3_nt: TGTGCCAGCAGCCTGACAGGGTTCACAGATACGCAGTATTTT

j_call: TRBJ2-7
v_call: TRBV28
d_call: TRBD2
clone_size: .
cdr3_aa: CASTSPGGTTYEQYF
cdr3_nt: TGTGCCAGCACCTCTCCGGGAGGGACCACCTACGAGCAGTACTTC

j_call: TRBJ1-6
v_call: TRBV7-2
d_call: .
clone_size: .
cdr3_aa: CASSLSGGSSPLHF
cdr3_nt: TGTGCCAGCAGCTTAAGTGGTGGGAGTTCACCCCTCCACTTT

j_call: TRBJ2-2
v_call: TRBV11-1
d_call: .
clone_size: .
cdr3_aa: CASSLWADTGELFF
cdr3_nt: TGTGCCAGCAGCTTATGGGCAGACACCGGGGAGCTGTTTTTT

j_call: TRBJ1-6
v_call: TRBV18
d_call: .
clone_size: .
cdr3_aa: CASSPDSYGSSPLHF
cdr3_nt: TGTGCCAGCTCACCGGACTCTTATGGGTCGTCACCCCTCCACTTT

j_call: TRBJ1-2
v_call: TRBV24-1
d_call: TRBD1
clone_size: .
cdr3_aa: CATSGARTGLSGYTF
cdr3_nt: TGTGCCACCTCGGGGGCCAGGACAGGGTTGTCTGGCTACACCTTC

j_call: TRBJ1-2
v_call: TRBV3-1/TRBV3-2
d_call: .
clone_size: .
cdr3_aa: CASSQELGGRYGYTF
cdr3_nt: TGTGCCAGCAGCCAAGAGTTGGGGGGAAGATATGGCTACACCTTC

j_call: TRBJ2-7
v_call: TRBV4-3
d_call: TRBD2
clone_size: .
cdr3_aa: CASSLAGGAAYEQYF
cdr3_nt: TGCGCCAGCAGCCTGGCGGGAGGCGCCGCCTACGAGCAGTACTTC

j_call: TRBJ2-5
v_call: TRBV5-1
d_call: .
clone_size: .
cdr3_aa: CASSLGSSAAGRETQYF
cdr3_nt: TGCGCCAGCAGCTTGGGGAGCTCGGCCGCGGGAAGAGAGACCCAGTACTTC

j_call: TRBJ1-2
v_call: TRBV12-3/TRBV12-4
d_call: .
clone_size: .
cdr3_aa: CASSRGGGYGYTF
cdr3_nt: TGTGCCAGCAGCCGGGGAGGCGGCTATGGCTACACCTTC

j_call: TRBJ1-2
v_call: TRBV6-2/TRBV6-3
d_call: .
clone_size: .
cdr3_aa: CASSSTGYYGYTF
cdr3_nt: TGTGCCAGCAGTTCTACAGGGTACTATGGCTACACCTTC

j_call: TRBJ1-4
v_call: TRBV6-5
d_call: TRBD1
clone_size: few
cdr3_aa: CASSYSGQAGSEKLFF
cdr3_nt: TGTGCCAGCAGTTACTCGGGACAGGCGGGGTCTGAAAAACTGTTTTTT

j_call: TRBJ1-1
v_call: TRBV15
d_call: .
clone_size: .
cdr3_aa: CATSPTPRGRNTEAFF
cdr3_nt: TGTGCCACCAGCCCGACCCCCCGGGGTAGGAACACTGAAGCTTTCTTT

j_call: TRBJ2-5
v_call: TRBV7-7
d_call: .
clone_size: .
cdr3_aa: CASSALRETQYF
cdr3_nt: TGTGCTAGCAGCGCCCTTCGGGAGACCCAGTACTTC

j_call: TRBJ1-5
v_call: TRBV6-5
d_call: .
clone_size: once
cdr3_aa: CASTGLPHSNQPQHF
cdr3_nt: TGTGCCAGCACTGGGCTCCCACATTCCAATCAGCCCCAGCATTTT

j_call: TRBJ1-1
v_call: TRBV24-1
d_call: TRBD1
clone_size: .
cdr3_aa: CATSDSGTGVAFF
cdr3_nt: TGTGCCACCAGTGATTCGGGGACAGGGGTAGCTTTCTTT

j_call: TRBJ1-5
v_call: TRBV28
d_call: .
clone_size: .
cdr3_aa: CASSLNIGGGQPQHF
cdr3_nt: TGTGCCAGCAGTTTAAATATAGGTGGCGGTCAGCCCCAGCATTTT